Listed here is a single T cell receptor beta chain. Its antigen is unidentified. The data originate from a study of cytomegalovirus exposure and HLA in healthy donors. Study as a whole: Per a later analysis, the roughly 680 first-cohort and 95 to 150 validation repertoires shared one platform. Findings and caveats of the study: Associated with cytomegalovirus, according to the listing, were 150 to 200 TCR beta chains. The tendency of first-cohort TCR clusters to co-occur in the roughly 130 validation repertoires emerged from a later analysis.

The V gene end was trimmed by 7 bases and the J gene end by 6 bases; junction bases not matched to a gene: 11. Per the germline V gene, CDR1 is MGHRA and CDR2 is YSYEKL. The CDR3 has 14 amino acids. Sequencing was performed with immunoSEQ multiplex PCR; in TCRdb, only in-frame clones are kept and a portion is missing. The repertoire holds about 120,000 clones, with approximately 88% as singletons. The chain carries TRBV4-1 and TRBJ1-2; 7 bases line up with TRBD1. Sequencing was carried out using PBMCs. This receptor was taken from a young woman in good health and CMV-seropositive. CDR3 DNA sequence: TGCGCCAGCAAACTGGACAGGAACGTGGATGGCTACACCTTC. Translation: CASKLDRNVDGYTF.